This T cell receptor beta chain was retrieved from a study of early stage breast cancer tumors. Findings of the study overall: Compared with adjacent normal breast tissue, tumors showed 2 to 2.5-fold greater T cell density and higher clonality. Commonly generated sequences made up most enriched TCRB sequences shared between patients. In most of the 16 patients, blood comparison separated tumor from normal breast.

CDR1 MGHRA and CDR2 YSYEKL come from the germline V gene. The V gene lost 0 bases and the J gene lost 6 bases, with 9 bases spanning the gap. This CDR3 has 14 amino acids. Using immunoSEQ multiplex PCR, the repertoire was profiled, and TCRdb retains in-frame clones only, with some absent. The table records tens of thousands of clones, roughly 81% of them present only once. Concerning this clone itself: What it binds is unknown.

This clonotype was obtained from a person younger than 45 with breast cancer. The sample was breast tumor tissue. This chain connects TRBV4-1 to TRBJ1-5; D is possibly TRBD1 (5 bases). The CDR3 loop is CASSQEGVIQPQHF. The DNA for the CDR3 is TGCGCCAGCAGCCAAGAAGGGGTCATTCAGCCCCAGCATTTT.